These 19 T cell receptor beta chains were all obtained from the same sample, sequenced in a study of blood T cells in healthy people across ages (dated by TCRdb to between 2014 and 2017). The library was built by means of 5' RACE. This sample was sequenced with an Illumina HiSeq 2500. A second roughly 7 to 11 cycle PCR used a sample-barcoded 5' primer and a J-beta primer mix. In TCRdb, the public reads were trimmed at Q25 with fastp and aligned with MiXCR, with productive beta chains retained. Every entry covers one CDR3 protein and lists the most common genes and DNA from its rows. The sample table lists about 930,000 distinct CDR3 sequences, just under 30% of them with a count of one. The top ten clonotypes cover 9.5% to 13% of the sample. The data were also submitted as part of a second study, on T cells of mothers and their children.

What was sequenced was blood. Receptors originate from a woman between 35 and 50 years old in good health.

This chain joins TRBV20-1 and TRBJ2-3, with a tentative D call TRBD2 (5 bases). The CDR3 has 16 amino acids. V gave up 5 bases and J gave up 5 bases, with 23 bases separating them. CDR1 and CDR2 (germline): DFQATT, SNEGSKA (reference sequence). The DNA of the CDR3 is TGCAGTGCTGCCCCGGTAGAGGCAGGACTGGGAGATACGCAGTATTTT. Protein: CSAAPVEAGLGDTQYF.

The gene calls are TRBV5-1 and TRBJ2-2; the match to TRBD2 covers 7 bases. CDR1 SGHRS and CDR2 YFSETQ come from the germline V gene. V dropped 6 bases and J dropped 3; count of bases not matched to a gene: 8. This CDR3 spans 15 amino acids. Here the CDR3 DNA reads TGCGCCAGCAATCTAGCGGAAGGTCACACCGGGGAGCTGTTTTTT. Amino acids: CASNLAEGHTGELFF.

This clonotype was counted between two and nine times. This may arise from a read error, as a much more abundant clone is one base away. The CDR3 is CASSPGLSEGGTQYF. Written as DNA, the CDR3 is TGTGCCAGCAGCCCGGGACTATCCGAAGGGGGGACCCAGTACTTC. This chain links TRBV7-2 with TRBJ2-5; the D gene is possibly TRBD2 (7 bases). Germline V gene lookup returns CDR1 SGHTA and CDR2 FQGNSA. V was pared by 5 bases and J by 7 bases, with 20 bases between. There are 15 residues in the CDR3.

This clonotype occurred a few times. J is TRBJ2-3 and V is TRBV30; TRBD2 is a possible D gene (6 bases). The germline CDR1 and CDR2 sequences are GTSNPN and SVGIG (reference sequence). This CDR3 comprises 12 residues. Trimming left V 0 bases short and J 5 bases short, with 6 bases between. The CDR3 bases are TGTGCCTGGAGTGTCGGGGGAGATACGCAGTATTTT. It encodes CAWSVGGDTQYF. Full variable domain (remainder filled in from reference TRBV30 and TRBJ2-3): SQTIHQWPATLVQPVGSPLSLECTVEGTSNPNLYWYRQAAGRGLQLLFYSVGIGQISSEVPQNLSASRPQDRQFILSSKKLLLSDSGFYLCAWSVGGDTQYFGPGTRLTVL.

This rearrangement joins TRBV20-1 to TRBJ2-1, with 10 bases lining up with TRBD2. CDR1 is DFQATT and CDR2 is SNEGSKA in the germline V gene (reference sequence). J lost 3 bases, V lost 0 bases, and 11 bases had no gene match. The CDR3 is made up of 18 amino acids. The CDR3 region has the DNA TGCAGTGCTAGAGATCGCCTAGCGGGGGTCTCCCGCTACAATGAGCAGTTCTTC. It translates to CSARDRLAGVSRYNEQFF.

This clonotype was detected ten times or more. The chain carries TRBV20-1 and TRBJ2-1, with D hard to call. V gave up 4 bases and J gave up 6 bases, with 16 bases separating them. Germline V CDR1 and CDR2: DFQATT, SNEGSKA (reference sequence). CDR3 length: 14 amino acids. The CDR3 DNA reads as TGCAGTGCTACCGGGCATTCCCGAGGCAATGAGCAGTTCTTC. It specifies CSATGHSRGNEQFF.

This clonotype was counted many times. This chain connects TRBV12-3 or TRBV12-4 to TRBJ1-5; D is perhaps TRBD1 (6 bases). CDR3 size: 15 residues. Trimming removed 6 bases at V and 3 bases at J, with 15 bases between. The chain's CDR3 is CASRIQGRINQPQHF. The CDR3 DNA sequence: TGTGCCAGCAGGATACAGGGCCGCATCAATCAGCCCCAGCATTTT.

Written as DNA, the CDR3 is TGTGCCATCAGTGACCCGGGACGGGGCACAGATACGCAGTATTTT. This encodes CAISDPGRGTDTQYF. J is TRBJ2-3 and V is TRBV10-3; D tentatively fits TRBD1 or TRBD2 (5 bases each). Germline-derived CDR1 and CDR2 are ENHRY and SYGVKD. This CDR3 spans 15 amino acids. Deletions cut 3 bases from V and 1 base from J, with 11 bases between.

This clonotype was found many times. The genes are TRBV12-3 or TRBV12-4 and TRBJ1-4; D gene unclear. The CDR3 runs 15 residues. Trimming took 6 bases from V and 0 from J, leaving 11 bases between them. In nucleotides, the CDR3 is TGTGCCAGCAGCCCCAGCGGTGCAACTAATGAAAAACTGTTTTTT. Protein sequence: CASSPSGATNEKLFF.

Concerning this clonotype: At one of its ends the junction is not consistent with the germline gene, which may arise from a read error. This chain joins TRBV6-5 and TRBJ1-1; perhaps TRBD1 as D (5 bases). The germline V gene has CDR1 MNHEY and CDR2 SVGAGI. The CDR3 extends over 16 amino acids. Written as DNA, the CDR3 is TGCGCCAGTAACCGCGGGGCACGGCGGGGGGGCACTGAAGCTTTCTTT. Translation: CASNRGARRGGTEAFF.

In this sample, this clonotype turned up a few times. The rearrangement uses TRBV27 and TRBJ2-5; D might be TRBD1 (5 bases). CDR1 and CDR2 (germline): MNHEY, SMNVEV (reference sequence). The ends were cut back, 6 bases at V and 7 bases at J, with 18 bases in the middle. This CDR3 has 14 amino acids. The CDR3 region has the DNA TGTGCCAGCAGGACACAGGCTCCCACAGGGACCCAGTACTTC. Protein product: CASRTQAPTGTQYF.

This clonotype was seen a few times. The genes are TRBV7-2 and TRBJ2-2, with D uncertain. Germline assignment: CDR1 SGHTA and CDR2 FQGNSA. The CDR3 totals 14 residues. The V and J ends lost 5 bases and 6 bases respectively, with 13 bases between them. The CDR3 is CASSPGPRAGELFF. CDR3 DNA: TGTGCCAGCAGCCCCGGGCCTCGGGCCGGGGAGCTGTTTTTT.

This chain joins TRBV5-5 and TRBJ2-7, with D possibly matching TRBD2 (5 bases). The CDR3 contains 14 residues. Germline values: CDR1 SGHKS, CDR2 YYEKEE (reference sequence). V was pared by 4 bases and J by 7 bases, with 18 bases between. For the CDR3, the DNA is TGTGCCAGCAGCCCGGGGATGGGTGAGAGGGAGCAGTACTTC. Protein product: CASSPGMGEREQYF.

This clonotype was counted many times. V is TRBV29-1 and J is TRBJ1-2; a possible D gene is TRBD1 (5 bases). Per germline, CDR1 SQVTM and CDR2 ANQGSEA. The V end was cut by 1 base, the J end by 7 bases, with 13 bases between. CDR3 length: 13 amino acids. For the CDR3, the DNA is TGCAGCGTTGAAGGGGGCCAGATCAGTGGCTACACCTTC. It specifies CSVEGGQISGYTF.

There are many counts of this clonotype. This rearrangement joins TRBV28 to TRBJ2-5; 11 positions match TRBD2. CDR1 is MDHEN and CDR2 is SYDVKM in the germline V gene. The CDR3 runs to 14 residues. In nucleotides, the CDR3 is TGTGCGACTAGCGGGGACTCGTACCAAGAGACCCAGTACTTC. As protein: CATSGDSYQETQYF.

This sequence joins TRBV12-3 or TRBV12-4 and TRBJ2-1; 7 nucleotides align to TRBD1. Losses at the gene ends were 11 bases for V and 6 bases for J; bases not matched to a gene: 7. The CDR3 is made up of 12 amino acids. The CDR3 is CAGTPGGNEQFF. As DNA, the CDR3 is TGTGCCGGCACTCCAGGGGGCAATGAGCAGTTCTTC.

This clonotype was recorded many times. CDR3 amino acids: CASRQGWVSNQPQHF. The CDR3 nucleotides read TGTGCCAGCAGACAGGGATGGGTGAGCAATCAGCCCCAGCATTTT. The J gene is TRBJ1-5, the V gene TRBV2; D might be TRBD1 (6 bases). Trimming shortened V by 6 bases and J by 1 base, and 13 bases separated the two germline ends. Germline assignment: CDR1 SNHLY and CDR2 FYNNEI. This CDR3 region has 15 residues.

In its sample, this clonotype was seen many times. This chain connects TRBV4-3 to TRBJ2-7, with TRBD1 matching 8 bases. Germline V gene sequence: CDR1 LGHNA, CDR2 YSLEER. The CDR3 extends over 14 amino acids. V shed 1 base and J 4 bases; nucleotides not matched to a gene: 3. CDR3 sequence: CASSQVTGGYEQYF. CDR3 DNA: TGCGCCAGCAGCCAAGTCACAGGGGGTTACGAGCAGTACTTC.

This clonotype came up a few times. The chain carries TRBV6-5 and TRBJ2-5; D remains ambiguous. With 6 bases removed from V and 2 bases from J, the gap between germline ends came to 13 bases. The CDR3 is 14 amino acids. The germline V gene has CDR1 MNHEY and CDR2 SVGAGI. The CDR3: CASRSQARQETQYF. CDR3 DNA: TGTGCCAGCAGGAGCCAGGCCCGTCAAGAGACCCAGTACTTC.